Following are 15 T cell receptor beta chains from one sample sequenced in a study of cytomegalovirus exposure and HLA in healthy donors. Vbeta (60) and Jbeta (13) primers were used in the PCR. The method was immunoSEQ multiplex PCR; TCRdb's version includes in-frame clones alone and lacks a portion of them. The sample has tens of thousands of clones. Sequenced: PBMCs. These receptors all come from a man aged 25 to 45 in good health and CMV-seronegative.

The chain carries TRBV18 and TRBJ2-5; TRBD1 agrees at 9 bases. The trim removed 6 bases at V and 2 bases at J, leaving 7 bases unmatched. The CDR3 sequence is 15 residues long. CDR1 is KGHSH and CDR2 is LQKENI in the germline V gene. CDR3 sequence (DNA): TGTGCCAGCTCCGGGGACAGGGAATCGCAAGAGACCCAGTACTTC. Translation: CASSGDRESQETQYF. The complete variable domain, with remaining parts taken from reference TRBV18 and TRBJ2-5, reads NAGVMQNPRHLVRRRGQEARLRCSPMKGHSHVYWYRQLPEEGLKFMVYLQKENIIDESGMPKERFSAEFPKEGPSILRIQQVVRGDSAAYFCASSGDRESQETQYFGPGTRLLVL.

The V call is TRBV29-1, the J call TRBJ1-2; no clear D gene. The CDR3 is made up of 15 amino acids. Germline V gene sequence: CDR1 SQVTM, CDR2 ANQGSEA. The V end lost 1 base, the J end lost 5 bases, and 17 bases lay between the germline ends. The CDR3 DNA follows: TGCAGCGTTGAAGGGTTGGCAGGTTCGTCATATGGCTACACCTTC. Its protein product is CSVEGLAGSSYGYTF.

The V call is TRBV6-1, the J call TRBJ1-2, with 7 bases lining up with TRBD1. V lost 4 bases to trimming and J lost 8 bases; unmatched junction nucleotides: 13. From germline, CDR1 is MNHNS and CDR2 SASEGT. The CDR3 totals 15 residues. The CDR3: CASSGQGRAIWGYTF. For the CDR3, the DNA is TGTGCCAGCAGTGGACAGGGTAGGGCGATTTGGGGCTACACCTTC.

This chain joins TRBV7-9 and TRBJ2-3; 12 bases are a match to TRBD1. From germline, CDR1 is SEHNR and CDR2 FQNEAQ (reference sequence). The CDR3 contains 17 residues. Trimming at V came to 5 bases and at J to 4 bases, leaving 10 bases not matched to a gene. CDR3 loop: CASSARGTGGGPDTQYF. In DNA, the CDR3 is TGTGCCAGCAGCGCTAGGGGGACAGGGGGCGGCCCAGATACGCAGTATTTT. The full variable domain, with the rest looked up from reference TRBV7-9 and TRBJ2-3, is DTGVSQNPRHKITKRGQNVTFRCDPISEHNRLYWYRQTLGQGPEFLTYFQNEAQLEKSRLLSDRFSAERPKGSFSTLEIQRTEQGDSAMYLCASSARGTGGGPDTQYFGPGTRLTVL.

The chain uses TRBV5-1 and TRBJ1-3; 8 nucleotides agree with TRBD1. J was trimmed by 3 bases and V by 2 bases; bases with no gene match: 7. Germline lookup yields CDR1 SGHRS and CDR2 YFSETQ. This CDR3 is built from 16 residues. CDR3 protein: CASSFTGGDFGNTIYF. The CDR3, as DNA: TGCGCCAGCAGCTTTACAGGGGGAGACTTTGGAAACACCATATATTTT.

The chain links TRBV19 to TRBJ1-2; 11 nucleotides agree with TRBD1. The V gene end was trimmed by 6 bases and the J gene end by 8 bases; junction bases not matched to a gene: 8. Germline V lookup: CDR1 LNHDA, CDR2 SQIVND (reference sequence). The CDR3 consists of 14 residues. CDR3 DNA: TGTGCCAGTAGCCCCGGACAGGGGGCGGGAGGCTACACCTTC. Amino acids: CASSPGQGAGGYTF.

The genes are TRBV4-3 and TRBJ2-7; 7 bases are shared with TRBD2. V lost 1 base, J lost 4 bases, and 7 bases stayed unmatched. CDR3 length equals 15 residues. CDR1 and CDR2 (germline): LGHNA, YSLEER. CDR3 bases: TGCGCCAGCAGCCAAGGATGGGGGGGTGATTACGAGCAGTACTTC. It translates to CASSQGWGGDYEQYF.

This chain links TRBV6-6 with TRBJ1-5, with D tentatively TRBD1 (6 bases). The CDR3 runs 15 residues. Looked up from germline, CDR1 is MNHNY and CDR2 is SVGAGI (reference sequence). Trimming took 0 bases from V and 2 from J, leaving 8 bases between them. The CDR3 bases are TGTGCCAGCAGTTACTCGCGACAGGGCAATCAGCCCCAGCATTTT. It translates to CASSYSRQGNQPQHF.

The chain has TRBV30 and TRBJ1-4, with D perhaps TRBD1 (6 bases). The germline CDR1 and CDR2 sequences are GTSNPN and SVGIG (reference sequence). The CDR3 totals 14 residues. The V end lost 3 bases, the J end lost 8 bases, and 16 bases lay between the germline ends. CDR3 amino acids: CAWSPSDRGEKLFF. For the CDR3, the DNA is TGTGCCTGGAGCCCTTCGGACAGAGGCGAAAAACTGTTTTTT.

The chain recombines TRBV18 with TRBJ2-1; the D is unclear. Germline assignment: CDR1 KGHSH and CDR2 LQKENI. This CDR3 has 22 residues. The germline V and J ends were trimmed by 6 bases and 0 bases, with 33 bases remaining between them. The CDR3: CASSPRPAYGKMSVSSYNEQFF. The CDR3 nucleotides read TGTGCCAGCTCTCCCAGACCTGCCTATGGTAAGATGAGCGTGAGCTCCTACAATGAGCAGTTCTTC.

Written as DNA, the CDR3 is TGCGCCAGCAGCCATGAATATGACAGGGGTTTTAATTCACCCCTCCACTTT. Translating it yields CASSHEYDRGFNSPLHF. The chain couples TRBV4-1 to TRBJ1-6; the match to TRBD1 covers 8 bases. CDR1 and CDR2 from the germline V gene are MGHRA and YSYEKL. J was trimmed by 6 bases and V by 3 bases; bases with no gene match: 10. There are 17 residues in the CDR3.

The chain has TRBV19 and TRBJ2-7; D possibly corresponds to TRBD1 (5 bases). The CDR3 has 14 residues. Germline loops: CDR1 LNHDA, CDR2 SQIVND (reference sequence). V gave up 0 bases and J gave up 6 bases, with 12 bases separating them. CDR3 bases: TGTGCCAGTAGTATAGAGGGGCAGGGATCCGAGCAGTACTTC. Translated, it gives CASSIEGQGSEQYF.

The V gene is TRBV12-5, the J gene TRBJ1-4; no clear D. V was shortened by 0 bases and J by 8 bases, with 19 bases between the two germline ends. Germline assignment: CDR1 LGHNT and CDR2 FRNRAP. This CDR3 has 17 residues. This CDR3 is CASGLVPHVDSQEKLFF. The CDR3 DNA reads as TGTGCTAGTGGTTTGGTACCCCATGTTGACTCGCAGGAAAAACTGTTTTTT.

The V and J genes are TRBV4-1 and TRBJ2-4; TRBD1 matches at 8 bases. Germline trimming cut 5 bases from V and 15 bases from J; bases unmatched to any gene: 18. In germline, CDR1 is MGHRA, CDR2 YSYEKL. CDR3 length: 15 amino acids. CDR3 residues: CASSARTGPPFSRYF. CDR3 sequence (DNA): TGCGCCAGCAGCGCTAGGACAGGGCCTCCCTTCTCTCGGTACTTC.

The chain combines TRBV19 with TRBJ2-3; D gene uncertain. V was pared by 9 bases and J by 0 bases, with 22 bases between. The CDR3 contains 17 residues. In germline, CDR1 is LNHDA, CDR2 SQIVND (reference sequence). The CDR3 DNA reads as TGTGCCAGCCTCCTAGAAGAAACGCCGTCTAGCACAGATACGCAGTATTTT. Translated, it gives CASLLEETPSSTDTQYF. Using reference TRBV19 and TRBJ2-3 for the parts outside the CDR3, the full variable domain is DGGITQSPKYLFRKEGQNVTLSCEQNLNHDAMYWYRQDPGQGLRLIYYSQIVNDFQKGDIAEGYSVSREKKESFPLTVTSAQKNPTAFYLCASLLEETPSSTDTQYFGPGTRLTVL.